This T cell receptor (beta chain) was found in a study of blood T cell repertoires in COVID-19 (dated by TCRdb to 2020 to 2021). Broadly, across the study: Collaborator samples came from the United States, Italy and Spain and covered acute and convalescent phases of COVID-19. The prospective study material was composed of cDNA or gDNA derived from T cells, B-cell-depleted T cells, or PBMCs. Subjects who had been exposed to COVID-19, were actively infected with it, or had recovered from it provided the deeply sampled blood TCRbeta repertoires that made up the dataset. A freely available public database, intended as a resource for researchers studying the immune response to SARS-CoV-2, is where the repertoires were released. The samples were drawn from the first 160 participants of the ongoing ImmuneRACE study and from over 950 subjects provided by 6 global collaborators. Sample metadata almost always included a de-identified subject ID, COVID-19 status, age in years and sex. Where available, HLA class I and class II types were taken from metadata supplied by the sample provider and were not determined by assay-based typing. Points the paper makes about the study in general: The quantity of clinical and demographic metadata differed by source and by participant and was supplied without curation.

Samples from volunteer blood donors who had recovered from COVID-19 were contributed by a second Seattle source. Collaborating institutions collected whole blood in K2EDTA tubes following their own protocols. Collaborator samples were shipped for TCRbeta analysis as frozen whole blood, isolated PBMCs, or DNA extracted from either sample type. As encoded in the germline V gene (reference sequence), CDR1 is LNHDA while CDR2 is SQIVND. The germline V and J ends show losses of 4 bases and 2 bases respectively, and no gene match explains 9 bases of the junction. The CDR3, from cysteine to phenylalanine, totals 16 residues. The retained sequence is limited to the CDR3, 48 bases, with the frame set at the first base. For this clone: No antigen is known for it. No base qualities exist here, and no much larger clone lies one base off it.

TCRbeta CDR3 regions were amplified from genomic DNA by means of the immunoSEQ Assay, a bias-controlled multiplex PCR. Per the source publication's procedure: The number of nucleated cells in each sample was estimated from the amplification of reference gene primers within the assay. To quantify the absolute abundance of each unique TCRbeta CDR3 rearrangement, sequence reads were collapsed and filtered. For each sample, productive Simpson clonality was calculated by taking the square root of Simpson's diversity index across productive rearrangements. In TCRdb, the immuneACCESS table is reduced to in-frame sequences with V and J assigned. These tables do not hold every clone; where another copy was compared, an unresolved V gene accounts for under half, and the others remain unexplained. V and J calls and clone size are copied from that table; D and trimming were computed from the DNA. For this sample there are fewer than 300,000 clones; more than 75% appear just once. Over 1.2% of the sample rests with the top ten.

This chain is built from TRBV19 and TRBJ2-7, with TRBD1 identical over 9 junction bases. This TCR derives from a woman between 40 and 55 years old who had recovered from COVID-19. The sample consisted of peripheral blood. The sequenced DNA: TGTGCCAGTAGTACACTCACAGGGGGCAAGGCCTACGAGCAGTACTTC. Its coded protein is CASSTLTGGKAYEQYF.